The present T cell receptor (beta chain) was sequenced within a study of CDR3 diversity in severe acne. TCRdb processed the PCR reads anew with MiXCR; each CDR3 protein has one entry. The sample includes more than 85,000 distinct CDR3 sequences, 45% to 60% seen only once; the top ten take roughly 12%. Germline CDR1 and CDR2: LGHNT and FRNRAP. The V gene lost 3 bases and the J gene lost 5 bases, with 16 bases spanning the gap. The CDR3 consists of 16 residues. This clonotype was picked up a small number of times. The TCR originated in a male donor with acne. The chain combines TRBV12-5 with TRBJ2-2; possible D gene TRBD1, 6 bases. Source material: blood. The CDR3 DNA reads TGTGCTAGTGGTTTTGAGGTCAGGGGATGGACCGGGGAGCTGTTTTTT. The encoded protein is CASGFEVRGWTGELFF.